This T cell receptor (beta chain) was obtained from a study of a mutant IDH1 vaccine in newly diagnosed glioma. Study-wide background: Vaccination of patients was performed eight times, in weeks 1, 3, 5, 7, 11, 15, 19 and 23. Most patients had radiochemotherapy with temozolomide before enrollment; others had one alone. With temozolomide cycles, or 4-6 weeks after radiotherapy alone, vaccination was started. Treated patients were roughly 62% male, roughly 38% female, mean age approximately 42 years.

Time point described: week 5, during vaccination. The investigators gave 300 ug of mutant IDH1 20-mer peptide in each vaccine dose, together with topical imiquimod. Comment on this clone: No antigen is known for it.

Assay: immunoSEQ multiplex PCR; the TCRdb copy retains only in-frame clones and omits some. The repertoire has around 56,000 clones, 70% to 85% of them found once; the top ten carry approximately 3.3%. The receptor comes from a woman between 18 and 30 years old with glioma. Some clones in this sample may be carry-over from other donors' samples. Sequencing used PBMCs, obtained from a glioma patient whose treatment included an IDH1 peptide vaccine.

In DNA, the CDR3 is TGCGCCAGCAGCCAGGACAGTGACTATAATTCACCCCTCCACTTT. The encoded protein is CASSQDSDYNSPLHF. The genes are TRBV4-3 and TRBJ1-6; possibly TRBD1 for D (6 bases). The CDR3 is made up of 15 amino acids. Trimming removed 3 bases from V and 3 bases from J, with 9 bases in between. From germline, CDR1 is LGHNA and CDR2 YSLEER.